These T cell receptor beta chains were read from a single sample in a study of cytomegalovirus exposure and HLA in healthy donors. Only in-frame clones appear in the TCRdb table, and some are missing; sequencing was by immunoSEQ multiplex PCR. The sample shows fewer than 90,000 clones, roughly four fifths of them seen only once. Sequencing was done on a sample of PBMCs. These receptor sequences come from a man aged 30-40 years in good health and CMV-seronegative. Both conserved end residues are part of each CDR3. The D gene is left open where the match is weak. Clone size, where shown, is once, few, many, or a class for clones that have expanded.

CDR3: CAWSGGGYEQYF
DNA: TGTGCCTGGAGTGGGGGAGGCTACGAGCAGTACTTC
J: TRBJ2-7
D: -
V: TRBV30
length: 12
size: -

CDR3: CASSLGQGDYGYTF
DNA: TGTGCCAGCAGCTTAGGGCAGGGCGACTATGGCTACACCTTC
J: TRBJ1-2
D: -
V: TRBV7-9
length: 14
size: -

CDR3: CASSYWGTGRNYGYTF
DNA: TGTGCCAGCAGTTACTGGGGGACAGGGCGTAACTATGGCTACACCTTC
J: TRBJ1-2
D: TRBD1
V: TRBV6-5
length: 16
size: -

CDR3: CASSEVPLGLSSYNEQFF
DNA: TGTGCCAGCAGTGAAGTGCCGCTGGGACTTAGCTCCTACAATGAGCAGTTCTTC
J: TRBJ2-1
D: -
V: TRBV6-1
length: 18
size: -

CDR3: CASSLGSGEQFF
DNA: TGCGCCAGCAGCTTAGGATCGGGTGAGCAGTTCTTC
J: TRBJ2-1
D: -
V: TRBV5-1
length: 12
size: -

CDR3: CASSFSGGDNSPLHF
DNA: TGTGCCAGCAGCTTTTCGGGGGGCGATAATTCACCCCTCCACTTT
J: TRBJ1-6
D: -
V: TRBV7-8
length: 15
size: -

CDR3: CASSPGQGGYEKLFF
DNA: TGCGCCAGCAGCCCGGGACAGGGAGGGTATGAAAAACTGTTTTTT
J: TRBJ1-4
D: TRBD1
V: TRBV5-1
length: 15
size: once

CDR3: CASTLSGTDTQYF
DNA: TGTGCCAGCACTCTTAGCGGGACAGATACGCAGTATTTT
J: TRBJ2-3
D: TRBD2
V: TRBV28
length: 13
size: few

CDR3: CASSLDMAVNTEAFF
DNA: TGTGCCAGCAGCTTAGATATGGCGGTGAACACTGAAGCTTTCTTT
J: TRBJ1-1
D: -
V: TRBV11-2
length: 15
size: -

CDR3: CASSQPDSYSGANVLTF
DNA: TGTGCCAGCAGCCAACCGGACTCTTACTCTGGGGCCAACGTCCTGACTTTC
J: TRBJ2-6
D: -
V: TRBV4-2
length: 17
size: -

CDR3: CSAGGTGLENYGYTF
DNA: TGCAGCGCCGGGGGGACAGGGTTAGAAAACTATGGCTACACCTTC
J: TRBJ1-2
D: TRBD1
V: TRBV29-1
length: 15
size: few

CDR3: CSVEGVRGQGEQFF
DNA: TGCAGCGTTGAAGGCGTCAGGGGGCAAGGGGAGCAGTTCTTC
J: TRBJ2-1
D: TRBD1
V: TRBV29-1
length: 14
size: -

CDR3: CASSLVGDRGRTGELFF
DNA: TGTGCCAGCAGCTTAGTTGGGGACAGGGGGCGCACCGGGGAGCTGTTTTTT
J: TRBJ2-2
D: TRBD1
V: TRBV13
length: 17
size: -

CDR3: CASSLIATPGQANTEAFF
DNA: TGTGCCAGCAGCTTGATAGCCACACCGGGACAGGCGAACACTGAAGCTTTCTTT
J: TRBJ1-1
D: TRBD1
V: TRBV5-6
length: 18
size: -

CDR3: CASSPVPSGGATSDTQYF
DNA: TGTGCCAGCTCACCAGTCCCTAGCGGGGGGGCCACCTCTGATACGCAGTATTTT
J: TRBJ2-3
D: TRBD2
V: TRBV18
length: 18
size: -

CDR3: CASSPPAEWRREKLFF
DNA: TGTGCCAGCAGCCCCCCAGCTGAGTGGAGACGGGAAAAACTGTTTTTT
J: TRBJ1-4
D: -
V: TRBV7-9
length: 16
size: -

CDR3: CASSVGWPTTRTQYF
DNA: TGTGCCAGCAGTGTCGGCTGGCCTACTACAAGGACCCAGTACTTC
J: TRBJ2-5
D: -
V: TRBV2
length: 15
size: -

CDR3: CASSLGLAETDTQYF
DNA: TGTGCCAGCAGCTTAGGACTAGCGGAAACAGATACGCAGTATTTT
J: TRBJ2-3
D: TRBD2
V: TRBV11-3
length: 15
size: -

CDR3: CASSPKGQGEKYF
DNA: TGTGCCAGCAGCCCAAAGGGACAGGGGGAAAAGTACTTC
J: TRBJ2-5
D: TRBD1
V: TRBV5-6
length: 13
size: -

CDR3: CSVEDSNEQFF
DNA: TGCAGCGTTGAAGATAGTAATGAGCAGTTCTTC
J: TRBJ2-1
D: -
V: TRBV29-1
length: 11
size: -

CDR3: CASGGETQYF
DNA: TGTGCCAGCGGCGGGGAGACCCAGTACTTC
J: TRBJ2-5
D: -
V: TRBV7-9
length: 10
size: -

CDR3: CASSQQVTGAPWGEQYF
DNA: TGCGCCAGCAGCCAGCAAGTGACAGGGGCCCCCTGGGGCGAACAGTACTTC
J: TRBJ2-5
D: TRBD1
V: TRBV4-1
length: 17
size: -

CDR3: CASRVGPQTDNEQFF
DNA: TGCGCCAGCAGGGTGGGCCCCCAAACAGACAATGAGCAGTTCTTC
J: TRBJ2-1
D: -
V: TRBV5-1
length: 15
size: -

CDR3: CASNYGGAGETQYF
DNA: TGTGCCAGCAATTACGGGGGGGCCGGGGAGACCCAGTACTTC
J: TRBJ2-5
D: TRBD2
V: TRBV9
length: 14
size: -

CDR3: CASSPLSGAGNTIYF
DNA: TGTGCCAGCAGCCCGTTGTCCGGGGCTGGAAACACCATATATTTT
J: TRBJ1-3
D: -
V: TRBV5-6
length: 15
size: -

CDR3: CASSSQVSGGAETQYF
DNA: TGTGCCAGCAGCTCGCAAGTTAGCGGGGGGGCGGAGACCCAGTACTTC
J: TRBJ2-5
D: TRBD2
V: TRBV7-2
length: 16
size: -

CDR3: CASSLRWGGHTDTQYF
DNA: TGTGCCAGCAGCTTGAGGTGGGGGGGCCACACAGATACGCAGTATTTT
J: TRBJ2-3
D: -
V: TRBV5-6
length: 16
size: -

CDR3: CASSVRGATDTQYF
DNA: TGTGCCAGCAGCGTTCGGGGAGCCACAGATACGCAGTATTTT
J: TRBJ2-3
D: -
V: TRBV9
length: 14
size: -

CDR3: CASSTQGTTGELFF
DNA: TGTGCCAGCAGCACCCAGGGGACCACCGGGGAGCTGTTTTTT
J: TRBJ2-2
D: -
V: TRBV7-6
length: 14
size: -

CDR3: CASSATGGFAYEQYF
DNA: TGTGCCAGCAGTGCGACAGGGGGTTTCGCCTACGAGCAGTACTTC
J: TRBJ2-7
D: TRBD1
V: TRBV6-5
length: 15
size: -

CDR3: CASSPYRGTDTQYF
DNA: TGTGCCAGCAGCCCCTACAGGGGAACAGATACGCAGTATTTT
J: TRBJ2-3
D: TRBD1
V: TRBV7-2
length: 14
size: -

CDR3: CASSLGASSYNEQFF
DNA: TGTGCCAGCAGCTTAGGTGCGAGCTCCTACAATGAGCAGTTCTTC
J: TRBJ2-1
D: -
V: TRBV11-2
length: 15
size: once

CDR3: CASRIQGLGETQYF
DNA: TGTGCCAGCAGGATACAGGGGTTGGGAGAGACCCAGTACTTC
J: TRBJ2-5
D: TRBD1
V: TRBV28
length: 14
size: -